The 16 T cell receptor beta chains given below trace back to one sample, sequenced in a study of tumor and adjacent non-tumor tissue in lung cancer. RNA was extracted from bulk tissue without any cell sorting. Three rounds of nested PCR, following a modified ARM-PCR protocol, produced the TCRbeta library. TCRdb re-analysed the multiplex PCR reads in MiXCR, keeping a single row per CDR3 protein. The sample shows 100,000 to 150,000 distinct CDR3 sequences, 66% of them seen only once. Specimen: lung tumor tissue. These receptors all come from a man in his thirties or forties with non-small cell lung cancer.

Notes on this clonotype: A junction boundary mismatches the germline segment, possibly from a read error. This sequence joins TRBV4-2 and TRBJ2-5; D unresolved. The CDR3 contains 16 residues. Germline V gene data show CDR1 as LGHNA and CDR2 as YNFKEQ. CDR3 residues: CASSHANSLPRETQYF. CDR3 bases: TGTGCCAGCAGCCACGCGAACTCCCTCCCACGAGAGACTCAGTACTTC.

As concerns this clonotype: Its ends do not fully match the called genes, so a read error is possible. This chain connects TRBV6-2 or TRBV6-3 to TRBJ2-2; 8 nucleotides line up with TRBD2. This CDR3 is 17 amino acids long. CDR1 MNHEY and CDR2 SVGEGT come from the germline V gene. In DNA, the CDR3 is TGTGCCAGCAGTGACGGGGGGGTAGCGGGGAACACCAGGGAACTGTTTTTT. Translation: CASSDGGVAGNTRELFF.

The V and J genes are TRBV11-3 and TRBJ2-3; D may be TRBD2 (6 bases). Trimming pared 2 bases from V and 8 bases from J, leaving 17 bases between. This CDR3 region has 15 residues. Per the germline V gene, CDR1 is SGHNT and CDR2 is YENEEA. CDR3 in amino acids: CASSLTSMAAGTQYF. Here the CDR3 DNA reads TGTGCCAGCAGCTTAACTAGCATGGCCGCAGGTACGCAGTATTTT.

Of note for this clonotype: A much larger clone lies one base from this, so it may be a read error. The chain joins TRBV10-3 to TRBJ1-3; D uncertain. CDR1 and CDR2 from the germline V gene are ENHRY and SYGVKD. The CDR3 loop spans 16 amino acids. In DNA form, the CDR3 reads TGTGTCACCTCGTTGGTTCAGCTTACCTCTGGAAACACCATATATTTT. This encodes CVTSLVQLTSGNTIYF.

This clonotype showed up just a few times. At one boundary the junction diverges from the germline segment, which might be a read error. The J gene is TRBJ1-4, the V gene TRBV11-1, with D possibly being TRBD1 (5 bases). CDR1 and CDR2 from the germline V gene are SGHAT and FQDESV (reference sequence). The CDR3 runs 14 residues. Here the CDR3 reads CAISRDRSNEKLFF. CDR3 DNA: TGCGCCATCAGCCGGGACCGGTCTAATGAAAAACTGTTTTTT.

The genes are TRBV11-2 and TRBJ2-1, with 7 bases lining up with TRBD2. The CDR3 spans 15 residues. The germline V gene encodes CDR1 SGHAT and CDR2 FQNNGV. V lost 7 bases to trimming and J lost 8 bases; unmatched junction nucleotides: 14. CDR3 region: CASTLMAGVGDEQFF. The CDR3 nucleotides are TGTGCCAGCACCCTCATGGCGGGAGTTGGGGATGAGCAGTTCTTC.

Concerning this clonotype itself: The junction shows a germline mismatch at one end, possibly a read error. This CDR3 reads CANSFGDGGTDTQYF. The DNA of the CDR3 is TGTGCCAACAGTTTTGGAGACGGAGGAACAGATACGCAGTATTTT. V is TRBV28 and J is TRBJ2-3, with D perhaps TRBD2 (5 bases). This CDR3 region has 15 residues. Per the germline V gene, CDR1 is MDHEN and CDR2 is SYDVKM.

The chain couples TRBV6-5 to TRBJ1-5; the D is unclear. Germline CDR1 is MNHEY and CDR2 is SVGAGI. The CDR3 is made up of 11 amino acids. The CDR3 spells CPCISNQPQHF. CDR3 nucleotide sequence: TGTCCCTGCATTAGCAATCAGCCCCAGCATTTT.

Points on this clonotype: A junction boundary mismatches the germline segment, possibly from a read error. The chain has TRBV11-2 and TRBJ2-1, with D tentatively TRBD1 (7 bases). This CDR3 region has 15 residues. The germline gives CDR1 SGHAT, CDR2 FQNNGV. CDR3: CASSLWSGGRNEQFF. The CDR3 DNA is TGTGCAAGCAGCTTATGGTCAGGGGGGAGGAATGAGCAGTTCTTC.

Notes on this clonotype: A read error may be the cause here, since a much bigger clone is one base away. The chain is built from TRBV6-2 or TRBV6-3 and TRBJ2-7, with D perhaps TRBD2 (6 bases). The CDR3 is made up of 16 amino acids. Germline CDR1 is MNHEY and CDR2 is SVGEGT. This CDR3 is CASSYPRLGGSYEHYF. CDR3 DNA sequence: TGTGCCAGCAGTTACCCCCGACTAGGCGGCTCCTACGAGCACTACTTC.

Regarding this clonotype: A single base separates this from a much larger clone, so it may be a read error. The rearrangement joins TRBV20-1 to TRBJ2-2, with 10 positions matching TRBD1. The CDR3 runs to 15 residues. CDR1 and CDR2 from the germline V gene are DFQATT and SNEGSKA (reference sequence). For the CDR3, the DNA is TGCAATGCTAGAGCGGGACAGGGGCTCGTCGGGGAGCTGTTTTTT. As protein: CNARAGQGLVGELFF.

Comments on this clonotype: No conserved phenylalanine or tryptophan is present at the end of the CDR3, so a read error is the likely explanation. The rearrangement links TRBV11-3 to TRBJ2-2; 8 nucleotides agree with TRBD1. Germline V lookup: CDR1 SGHNT, CDR2 YENEEA. The CDR3 is 15 amino acids. The CDR3 sequence is CASSLGQGNTGELFS. The CDR3 nucleotides read TGTGCCAGCAGCTTAGGACAGGGGAACACAGGGGAGCTGTTTTCT.

A single count supports this clonotype. A much larger clone differs from this one at a single base, so this may be a read error. The genes are TRBV10-2 and TRBJ2-2; TRBD1 might be the D (5 bases). Trimming stripped 8 bases from V and 5 bases from J, with 15 bases between. Germline assignment: CDR1 WSHSY and CDR2 SAAADI. CDR3 size: 14 residues. The CDR3 nucleotides read TGCGCCAGCGACCAGGGTCTACGGACCGGGGAGCTGTTTTTT. Its protein product is CASDQGLRTGELFF.

A remark on this clonotype: This may arise from a read error, as a much more abundant clone is one base away. This chain links TRBV12-3 or TRBV12-4 with TRBJ2-7; D is undetermined. The CDR3 length is 16 residues. V was shortened by 3 bases and J by 0 bases, with 15 bases between the two germline ends. The CDR3 DNA is TGTGCCAGCAGTTTGCTAGTAGGGTTAGGCTCCTACGAGCAGTACTTC. This codes for CASSLLVGLGSYEQYF.

As for this clonotype: A much larger clone lies one base from this, so it may be a read error. The V gene is TRBV20-1, the J gene TRBJ2-1, with TRBD2 matching 7 bases. The V segment lost 1 base and the J segment 7 bases; nucleotides outside the gene matches: 10. This CDR3 spans 15 amino acids. Germline V CDR1 and CDR2: DFQATT, SNEGSKA (reference sequence). The CDR3, as DNA: TGCAGTGCTAGAGGAGAGGGAGGGCCGCGAAATGAGCAGTTCTTC. Its translation is CSARGEGGPRNEQFF.

This clonotype was detected many times. The CDR3 DNA is TGCAGTGCTACCTTGCACCTAGGGGCTAGCGGGAGGTGGAGCGGCCGCTCCTACAATGAGCAGTTCTTC. This sequence encodes CSATLHLGASGRWSGRSYNEQFF. The chain combines TRBV20-1 with TRBJ2-1; TRBD2 aligns across 11 bases. J lost 0 bases, V lost 4 bases, and 26 bases had no gene match. Germline lookup yields CDR1 DFQATT and CDR2 SNEGSKA (reference sequence). The CDR3 contains 23 residues.